Here is one T cell receptor (beta chain) with its context. Measured with immunoSEQ multiplex PCR; TCRdb has only the in-frame clones, and not every one. Of around 60,000 clones in the sample, about four fifths were seen once. This sample stems from a study of blood T cell repertoires in COVID-19. Study background: PBMCs, B-cell-depleted T cells, or T cells were the source of the cDNA or gDNA that made up the material.

The source is a human donor in a cohort sampled during active COVID-19. The sequencing sample was made of peripheral blood.

The CDR3 loop is CASSRRLTTNEKLFF. The CDR3 nucleotides are TGTGCCAGCAGCAGGCGACTCACAACTAATGAAAAACTGTTTTTT. The V call is TRBV5-6, the J call TRBJ1-4, with no clear D. The ends were cut back, 4 bases at V and 0 bases at J, with 10 bases in the middle. Germline V gene sequence: CDR1 SGHDT, CDR2 YYEEEE. The CDR3 totals 15 residues.